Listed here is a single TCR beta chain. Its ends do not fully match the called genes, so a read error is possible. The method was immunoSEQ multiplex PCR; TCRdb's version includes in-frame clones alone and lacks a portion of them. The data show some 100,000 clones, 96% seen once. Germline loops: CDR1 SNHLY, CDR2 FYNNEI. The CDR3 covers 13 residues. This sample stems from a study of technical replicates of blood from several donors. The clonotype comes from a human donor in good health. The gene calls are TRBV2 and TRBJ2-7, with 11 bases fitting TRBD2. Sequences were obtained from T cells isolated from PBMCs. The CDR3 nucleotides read TGTGCCAGCGGGACTAGCGGTTCCTATGAGCAGTACTTC. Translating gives CASGTSGSYEQYF. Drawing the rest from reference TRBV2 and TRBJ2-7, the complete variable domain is EPEVTQTPSHQVTQMGQEVILRCVPISNHLYFYWYRQILGQKVEFLVSFYNNEISEKSEIFDDQFSVERPDGSNFTLKIRSTKLEDSAMYFCASGTSGSYEQYFGPGTRLTVT.